The clone carrying this TCR beta chain was seen at least ten times. This sample is drawn from a study of read filtering for tumor transcriptome and immune sequencing. From 300 to 450 ng of RNA, a library with molecular barcoded alpha/delta and beta/gamma adaptors was made. TCRdb itself ran the reads through MiXCR, one entry per CDR3 protein. The sample has 35,000 to 40,000 distinct CDR3 sequences, roughly 13% seen once. V was clipped by 6 bases and J by 2 bases; unmatched bases: 4. The CDR3 runs 13 residues. The source material was a population of CD138-negative cells sorted from bone marrow. The source of this sequence is a donor aged 40 or over with multiple myeloma. V gene TRBV12-3 or TRBV12-4 combines with J gene TRBJ2-7; TRBD1 aligns across 7 bases. The CDR3 spells CASSPTGAYEQYF. The CDR3 region has the DNA TGTGCCAGCAGCCCAACAGGGGCCTACGAGCAGTACTTC.